This paragraph reports one T cell receptor beta chain. The sample comes from a study of blood T cell repertoires in COVID-19. The wider study: Researchers got acute and convalescent COVID-19 samples from the United States, Italy and Spain.

Original handling: Estimates of nucleated cell counts were drawn from the amplification of reference gene primers. Sequenced by immunoSEQ multiplex PCR; TCRdb stores in-frame clones only, minus some. Clonal size and the V and J genes are those of that table, whereas D and trimming came from the DNA. The data contain 330,000 or so clones, more than 75% of them singletons. The germline V gene has CDR1 SGHNT and CDR2 YYREEE (reference sequence). Losses at the gene ends were 0 bases for V and 2 bases for J; bases not matched to a gene: 7. The CDR3 is made up of 16 amino acids. All enrollees were about 18 to 90 years old and from approximately 24 US areas.

The clonotype was recovered from a man aged 35 to 55 in a cohort exposed to, infected with or recovered from COVID-19 (not recorded which). Sequenced input: PBMCs or T cells enriched from blood (not recorded which). V usage is TRBV5-4 and J usage is TRBJ2-5, with 7 bases that match TRBD2. Written as DNA, the CDR3 is TGTGCCAGCAGCTTGGAGGGAGGGAGACTACAAGAGACCCAGTACTTC. Translated: CASSLEGGRLQETQYF.